This TCR beta chain was recorded in a study of memory CD4+ T cells and cytomegalovirus serostatus. The repertoire was sequenced with immunoSEQ multiplex PCR; TCRdb's copy has only in-frame clones and lacks some. The profile covers some 40,000 clones, with approximately 79% appearing a single time and approximately 5.3% taken by the ten largest. This clone was recorded a few times. Its antigen is undetermined. Single viable CD3+CD4+CD8-CD45RO+ cells were sorted as the memory CD4+ T cells. Study-wide results and caveats: The CMV-associated TCR signature appears largely within the CD4+ memory repertoire.

The receptor's source is an adult in good health and CMV-seropositive. Sequenced input: memory CD4+ T cells from blood.

The CDR3 is CSVEESGSKNTEAFF. The DNA of the CDR3 is TGCAGCGTTGAAGAGTCCGGGAGCAAGAACACTGAAGCTTTCTTT. V usage is TRBV29-1 and J usage is TRBJ1-1; D unclear. The CDR3 has 15 amino acids. CDR1 SQVTM and CDR2 ANQGSEA come from the germline V gene. V gave up 0 bases and J gave up 1 base, with 12 bases separating them.